Included here is one T cell receptor beta chain sequence, with context. Authors' processing steps: Quantification of nucleated cells was approximated via reference gene primer amplification. Profiling relied on immunoSEQ multiplex PCR, and the TCRdb table lists in-frame clones only, not all of them. From that table come the V and J calls and clone size; the DNA was used to work out D and trimming. The top ten hold about 6.8% of the sample, which has about 200,000 clones, nearly 90% seen once. This record belongs to a study of blood T cell repertoires in COVID-19. Overall study context: The United States, Italy and Spain provided the acute and convalescent COVID-19 samples. PBMCs, B-cell-depleted T cells, or T cells provided the cDNA or gDNA that made up the material.

The germline V gene has CDR1 SGHVS and CDR2 FQNEAQ. The J segment lost 3 bases and the V segment lost 5 bases, leaving 5 bases of the junction unmatched. The CDR3 sequence is 14 residues long. The V call is TRBV7-8, the J call TRBJ1-2, with 8 bases aligning to TRBD1. Specimen: peripheral blood. The receptor's source is a woman aged 40-49 years who had recovered from COVID-19. As DNA, the CDR3 is TGTGCCAGCAGCCCGGACAGGGTCCACTATGGCTACACCTTC. Protein: CASSPDRVHYGYTF.